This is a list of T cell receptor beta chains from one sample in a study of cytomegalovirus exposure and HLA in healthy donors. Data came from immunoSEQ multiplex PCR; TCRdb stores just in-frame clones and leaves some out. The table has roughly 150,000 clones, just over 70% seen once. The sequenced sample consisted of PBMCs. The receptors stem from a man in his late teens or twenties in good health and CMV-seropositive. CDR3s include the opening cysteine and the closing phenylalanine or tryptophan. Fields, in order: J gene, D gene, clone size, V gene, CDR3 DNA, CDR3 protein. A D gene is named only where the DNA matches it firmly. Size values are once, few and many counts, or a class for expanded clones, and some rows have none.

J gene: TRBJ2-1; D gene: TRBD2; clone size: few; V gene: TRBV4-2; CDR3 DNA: TGTGCCAGCAGCCAAACGGGACTAGAGGATGAGCAGTTCTTC; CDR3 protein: CASSQTGLEDEQFF
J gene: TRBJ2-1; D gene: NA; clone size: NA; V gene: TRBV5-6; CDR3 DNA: TGTGCCAGCAGCCGTTTTAATGAGCAGTTCTTC; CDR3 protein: CASSRFNEQFF
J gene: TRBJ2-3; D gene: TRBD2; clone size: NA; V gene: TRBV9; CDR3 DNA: TGTGCCAGCAGCGAACGAGCGGGGGAAGATACGCAGTATTTT; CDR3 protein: CASSERAGEDTQYF
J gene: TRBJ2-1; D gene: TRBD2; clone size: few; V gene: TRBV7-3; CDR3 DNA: TGTGCCAGCAGCTCGCAGCCGGGACTAGCTTACAATGAGCAGTTCTTC; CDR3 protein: CASSSQPGLAYNEQFF
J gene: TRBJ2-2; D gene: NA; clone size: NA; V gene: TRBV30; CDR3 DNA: TGTGCCTGGAAAATCACTCGAACCGGGGAGCTGTTTTTT; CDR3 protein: CAWKITRTGELFF
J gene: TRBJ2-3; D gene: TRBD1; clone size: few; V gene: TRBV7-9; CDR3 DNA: TGTGCCACCCGGCACGGGACAGATATTTACACAGATACGCAGTATTTT; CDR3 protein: CATRHGTDIYTDTQYF
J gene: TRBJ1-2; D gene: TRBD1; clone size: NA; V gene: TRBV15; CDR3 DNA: TGTGCCACCAGCAGAGACCAAACAGGGGACTATGGCTACACCTTC; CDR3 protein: CATSRDQTGDYGYTF
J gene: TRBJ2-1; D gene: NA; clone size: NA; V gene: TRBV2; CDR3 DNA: TGTGCCAGCAGGGGGGGTACCTTAAGCGGGCAGTTCTTC; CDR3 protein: CASRGGTLSGQFF
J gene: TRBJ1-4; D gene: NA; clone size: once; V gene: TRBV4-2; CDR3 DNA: TGTGCTAGCAGCCAAGATAGGGAGAAACTGTTTTTT; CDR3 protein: CASSQDREKLFF
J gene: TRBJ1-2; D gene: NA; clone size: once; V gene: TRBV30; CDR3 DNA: TGTGCCTGGAGTGCCGGGGAGGAATATGGCTACACCTTC; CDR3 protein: CAWSAGEEYGYTF
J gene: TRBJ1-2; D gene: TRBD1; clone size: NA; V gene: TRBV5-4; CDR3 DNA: TGTGCCAGCAGCTTGAAGACAGGGTCCAACTATGGCTACACCTTC; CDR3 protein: CASSLKTGSNYGYTF
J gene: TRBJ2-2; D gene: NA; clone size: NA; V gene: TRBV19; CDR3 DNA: TGTGCCAGTAGTATCCCACAGGGATTGAACACCGGGGAGCTGTTTTTT; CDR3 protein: CASSIPQGLNTGELFF
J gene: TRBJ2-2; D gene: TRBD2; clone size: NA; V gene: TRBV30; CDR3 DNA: TGTGCCTGGAGTGTAGGAGGGACTAGCTTAAACACCGGGGAGCTGTTTTTT; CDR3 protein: CAWSVGGTSLNTGELFF
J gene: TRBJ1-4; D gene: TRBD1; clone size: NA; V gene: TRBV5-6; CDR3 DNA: TGTGCCAGCAGCTTAGGGGGCGCGTCGATTGAAAAACTGTTTTTT; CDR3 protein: CASSLGGASIEKLFF
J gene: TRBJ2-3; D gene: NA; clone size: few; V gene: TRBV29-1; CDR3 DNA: TGCAGCGTTGCCCGGACAGGCACAGATACGCAGTATTTT; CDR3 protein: CSVARTGTDTQYF
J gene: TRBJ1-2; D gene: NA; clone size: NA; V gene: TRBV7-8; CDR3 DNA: TGTGCCAGCAGAGGGGAGGAGGGAACGAACTATGGCTACACCTTC; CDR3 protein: CASRGEEGTNYGYTF
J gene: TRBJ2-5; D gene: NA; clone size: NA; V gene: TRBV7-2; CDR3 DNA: TGTGCCAGCAGCTGGACGGGGGAGACCCAGTACTTC; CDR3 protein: CASSWTGETQYF
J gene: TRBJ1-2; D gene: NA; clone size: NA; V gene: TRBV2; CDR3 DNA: TGTGCCAGCAGTGATGCCGTAGCTAACTATGGCTACACCTTC; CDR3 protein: CASSDAVANYGYTF
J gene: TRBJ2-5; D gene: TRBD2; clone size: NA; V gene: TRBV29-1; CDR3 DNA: TGCAGCGCCACCTACCTTGATACTAGCGGAGAGACCCAGTACTTC; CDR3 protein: CSATYLDTSGETQYF
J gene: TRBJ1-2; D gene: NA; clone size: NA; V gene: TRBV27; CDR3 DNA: TGTGCCAGCAGTTTTGGGGGGGGGCCCGGAATCTATGGCTACACCTTC; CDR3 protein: CASSFGGGPGIYGYTF